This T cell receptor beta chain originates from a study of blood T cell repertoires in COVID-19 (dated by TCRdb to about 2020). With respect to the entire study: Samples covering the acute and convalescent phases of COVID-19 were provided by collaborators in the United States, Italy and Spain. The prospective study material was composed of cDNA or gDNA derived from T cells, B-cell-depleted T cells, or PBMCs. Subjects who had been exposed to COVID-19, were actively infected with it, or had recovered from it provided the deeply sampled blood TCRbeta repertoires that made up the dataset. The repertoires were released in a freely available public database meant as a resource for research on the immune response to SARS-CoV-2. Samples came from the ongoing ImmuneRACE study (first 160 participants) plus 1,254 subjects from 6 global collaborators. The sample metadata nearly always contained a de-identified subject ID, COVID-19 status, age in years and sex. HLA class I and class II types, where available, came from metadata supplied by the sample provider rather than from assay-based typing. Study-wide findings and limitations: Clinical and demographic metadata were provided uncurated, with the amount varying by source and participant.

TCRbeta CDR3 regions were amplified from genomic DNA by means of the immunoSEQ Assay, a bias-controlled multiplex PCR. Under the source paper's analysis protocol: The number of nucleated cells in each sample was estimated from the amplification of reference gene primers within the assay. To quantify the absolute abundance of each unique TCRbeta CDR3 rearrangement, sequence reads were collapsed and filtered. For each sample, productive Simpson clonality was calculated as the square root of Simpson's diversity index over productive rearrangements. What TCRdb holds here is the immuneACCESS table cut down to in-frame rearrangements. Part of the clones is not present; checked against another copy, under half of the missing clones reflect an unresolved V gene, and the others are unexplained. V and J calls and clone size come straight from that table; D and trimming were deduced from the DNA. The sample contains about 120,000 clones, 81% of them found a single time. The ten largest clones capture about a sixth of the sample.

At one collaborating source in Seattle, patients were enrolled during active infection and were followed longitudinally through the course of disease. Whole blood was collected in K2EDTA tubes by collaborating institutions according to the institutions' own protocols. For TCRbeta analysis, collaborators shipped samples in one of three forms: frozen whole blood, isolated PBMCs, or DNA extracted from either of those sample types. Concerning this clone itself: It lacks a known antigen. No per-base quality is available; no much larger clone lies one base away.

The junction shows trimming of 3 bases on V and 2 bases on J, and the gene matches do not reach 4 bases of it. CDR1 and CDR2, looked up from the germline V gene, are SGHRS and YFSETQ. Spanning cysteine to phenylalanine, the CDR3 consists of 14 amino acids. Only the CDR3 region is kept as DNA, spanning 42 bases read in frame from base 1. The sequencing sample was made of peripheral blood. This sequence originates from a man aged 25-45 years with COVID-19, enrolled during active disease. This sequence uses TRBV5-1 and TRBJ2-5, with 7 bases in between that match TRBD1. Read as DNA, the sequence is TGCGCCAGCAGCTCGGGACAGACACAAGAGACCCAGTACTTC. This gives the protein CASSSGQTQETQYF.